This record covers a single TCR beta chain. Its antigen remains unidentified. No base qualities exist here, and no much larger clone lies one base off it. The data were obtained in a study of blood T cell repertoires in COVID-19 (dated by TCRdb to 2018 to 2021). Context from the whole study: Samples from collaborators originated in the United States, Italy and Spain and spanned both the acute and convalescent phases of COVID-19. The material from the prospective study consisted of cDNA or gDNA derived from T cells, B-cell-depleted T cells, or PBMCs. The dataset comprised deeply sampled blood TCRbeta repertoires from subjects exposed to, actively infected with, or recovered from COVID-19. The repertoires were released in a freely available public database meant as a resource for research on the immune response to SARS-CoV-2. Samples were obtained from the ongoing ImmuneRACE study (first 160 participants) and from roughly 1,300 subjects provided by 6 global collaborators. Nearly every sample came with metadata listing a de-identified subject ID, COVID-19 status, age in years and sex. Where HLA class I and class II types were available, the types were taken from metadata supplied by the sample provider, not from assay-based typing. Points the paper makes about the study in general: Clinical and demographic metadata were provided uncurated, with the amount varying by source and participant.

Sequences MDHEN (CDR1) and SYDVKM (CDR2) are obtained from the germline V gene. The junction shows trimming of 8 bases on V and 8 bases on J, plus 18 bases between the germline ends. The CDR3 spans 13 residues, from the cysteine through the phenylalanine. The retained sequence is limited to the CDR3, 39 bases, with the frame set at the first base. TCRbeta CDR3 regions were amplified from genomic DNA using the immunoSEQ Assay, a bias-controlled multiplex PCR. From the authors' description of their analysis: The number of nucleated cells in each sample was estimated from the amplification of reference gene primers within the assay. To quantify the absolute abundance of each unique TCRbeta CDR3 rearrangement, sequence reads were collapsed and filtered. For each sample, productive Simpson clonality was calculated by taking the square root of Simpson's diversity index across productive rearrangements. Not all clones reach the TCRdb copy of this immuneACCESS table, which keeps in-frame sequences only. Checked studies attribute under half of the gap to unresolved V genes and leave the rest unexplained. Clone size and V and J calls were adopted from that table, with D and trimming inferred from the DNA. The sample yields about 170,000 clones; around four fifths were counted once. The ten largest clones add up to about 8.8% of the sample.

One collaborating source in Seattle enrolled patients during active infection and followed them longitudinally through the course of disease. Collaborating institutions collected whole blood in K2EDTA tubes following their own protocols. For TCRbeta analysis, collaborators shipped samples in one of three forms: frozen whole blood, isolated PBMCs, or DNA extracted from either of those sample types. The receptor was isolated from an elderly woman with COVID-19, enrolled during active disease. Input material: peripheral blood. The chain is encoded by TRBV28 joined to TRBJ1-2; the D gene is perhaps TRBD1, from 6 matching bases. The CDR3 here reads CASGSEQGGGYTF. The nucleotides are TGTGCCAGCGGATCCGAACAGGGAGGGGGCTACACCTTC.